A selection of T cell receptor beta chains follows, all from one sample in a study of patients and donors after allogeneic stem cell transplantation. MiXCR was run by TCRdb on the RT-PCR reads, yielding one entry per CDR3 protein. Of around 2,500 distinct CDR3 sequences in the sample, more than 7% were seen once. Sequences were obtained from blood, either unsorted or a sorted T cell fraction (not recorded which). The source of these receptors is a human donor who was either an allogeneic HSCT recipient or a stem cell or donor lymphocyte infusion donor (not recorded which). It is not recorded whose cells these are; they may come from a transplant donor. The conserved cysteine and the conserved F or W are not part of the CDR3 here.

CDR3: ASSLRQGVEYEQY; J: TRBJ2-7; V: TRBV5-1
CDR3: ASSFWRGGDTQY; J: TRBJ2-3; V: TRBV7-2
CDR3: AISDRTGSIEQY; J: TRBJ2-7; V: TRBV10-3
CDR3: ASSLTGYNEQF; J: TRBJ2-1; V: TRBV27
CDR3: ASSLGASYNEQF; J: TRBJ2-1; V: TRBV7-9
CDR3: ASSVVSGASYNEQF; J: TRBJ2-1; V: TRBV9
CDR3: ASSGGQGADTQY; J: TRBJ2-3; V: TRBV6-5
CDR3: ASSEGETQY; J: TRBJ2-5; V: TRBV5-1
CDR3: ASSLDSGANVLT; J: TRBJ2-6; V: TRBV12-3/TRBV12-4
CDR3: ASSMRDYNEQF; J: TRBJ2-1; V: TRBV7-6
CDR3: ASSITVNTEAF; J: TRBJ1-1; V: TRBV5-1
CDR3: ASSRTGDSTDTQY; J: TRBJ2-3; V: TRBV5-1
CDR3: ASSWERERPPNEQF; J: TRBJ2-1; V: TRBV6-2/TRBV6-3
CDR3: ASSNSVMALDF; J: TRBJ1-1; V: TRBV6-2/TRBV6-3
CDR3: ASSFYEQY; J: TRBJ2-7; V: TRBV7-7
CDR3: ASSLGSGTINEQF; J: TRBJ2-1; V: TRBV7-3
CDR3: ASSQDSQGAYELF; J: TRBJ2-2; V: TRBV4-3
CDR3: ASSGYADTQY; J: TRBJ2-3; V: TRBV7-8
CDR3: ASSYAPGYEQY; J: TRBJ2-7; V: TRBV6-5
CDR3: ASSLVVSGANVLT; J: TRBJ2-6; V: TRBV5-1
CDR3: ASSSGDRATSKGYEQY; J: TRBJ2-7; V: TRBV6-6
CDR3: ASSASLAREQF; J: TRBJ2-1; V: TRBV7-8
CDR3: SVGKNTGELF; J: TRBJ2-2; V: TRBV29-1
CDR3: ASRYRGRDGYT; J: TRBJ1-2; V: TRBV5-4
CDR3: ASSLGSPSTDTQY; J: TRBJ2-3; V: TRBV12-3/TRBV12-4
CDR3: ASSSSPGYGYT; J: TRBJ1-2; V: TRBV7-6
CDR3: ASSSLAFSTDTQY; J: TRBJ2-3; V: TRBV4-1
CDR3: ASSYSGGSTEAF; J: TRBJ1-1; V: TRBV6-5
CDR3: SALSGKNIQY; J: TRBJ2-4; V: TRBV20-1
CDR3: ATSAGGNEQF; J: TRBJ2-1; V: TRBV6-2/TRBV6-3
CDR3: ASSQELGDTEQY; J: TRBJ2-7; V: TRBV4-3
CDR3: ASSFVGLINTGELF; J: TRBJ2-2; V: TRBV12-3/TRBV12-4
CDR3: ASSQGLDVNEQF; J: TRBJ2-1; V: TRBV3-1
CDR3: ASSSLAIGQGDEQY; J: TRBJ2-7; V: TRBV27
CDR3: ASSQDREETQY; J: TRBJ2-5; V: TRBV4-3
CDR3: SVASGSYEQY; J: TRBJ2-7; V: TRBV29-1
CDR3: ASVPNQYNEQF; J: TRBJ2-1; V: TRBV12-3/TRBV12-4
CDR3: ASSPRDIRNEQF; J: TRBJ2-1; V: TRBV6-2/TRBV6-3
CDR3: ASTPRGLERYTQY; J: TRBJ2-3; V: TRBV12-3/TRBV12-4
CDR3: ASSLSRGRETQY; J: TRBJ2-5; V: TRBV11-3
CDR3: ASSFGRELF; J: TRBJ1-4; V: TRBV7-9
CDR3: SARDTELF; J: TRBJ2-2; V: TRBV20-1
CDR3: ASSQVARPLGGGRPRWNTQY; J: TRBJ2-3; V: TRBV3-1
CDR3: ASSLEDPSSYEQY; J: TRBJ2-7; V: TRBV5-1
CDR3: ASSQVREKLF; J: TRBJ1-4; V: TRBV4-3
CDR3: ASRLSFAYEQY; J: TRBJ2-7; V: TRBV27
CDR3: ATSRESIGDTQY; J: TRBJ2-3; V: TRBV15
CDR3: ASSFVDRSSYEQY; J: TRBJ2-7; V: TRBV28
CDR3: ASSADEYEQY; J: TRBJ2-7; V: TRBV28
CDR3: ASRPRIGDYEQY; J: TRBJ2-7; V: TRBV12-3/TRBV12-4
CDR3: ASSLPPGRGETDTQY; J: TRBJ2-3; V: TRBV27
CDR3: ASSHGQFALSNTQY; J: TRBJ2-3; V: TRBV7-2
CDR3: ASARAYNEQF; J: TRBJ2-1; V: TRBV12-3/TRBV12-4
CDR3: ASSLGALAAPV; J: TRBJ2-7; V: TRBV7-2